The 18 T cell receptor beta chains in this list originate from one sample, sequenced in a study of T cells in Graves' hyperthyroidism and ophthalmopathy. There were TCR beta CDR3 regions amplified from RNA transcripts. During a first-round RT-PCR of the TCR CDR3, the HTBI primer set was used. Using its own MiXCR run on the multiplex PCR reads, TCRdb lists one record per CDR3 protein. The sample contains roughly 700,000 distinct CDR3 sequences, 13% to 15% of which appear only once. The material sequenced was blood. Receptors originate from a woman aged 18-35 years with Graves' hyperthyroidism.

Only a few counts were recorded for this clonotype. J is TRBJ2-7 and V is TRBV18; D gene ambiguous. Trimming took off 2 bases at V and 6 bases at J, with 8 bases between the two ends. This CDR3 is built from 12 residues. Germline V gene data show CDR1 as KGHSH and CDR2 as LQKENI. CDR3 sequence: CASSPKKAEQYF. DNA of the CDR3: TGTGCCAGCTCACCAAAGAAGGCCGAGCAGTACTTC.

Points on this clonotype: The conserved final phenylalanine or tryptophan is absent from the CDR3, which likely points to a read error. The rearrangement uses TRBV4-2 and TRBJ2-3; 9 bases map to TRBD2. J was trimmed by 2 bases and V by 1 base; bases with no gene match: 10. CDR3 length: 18 residues. Looked up from germline, CDR1 is LGHNA and CDR2 is YNFKEQ. CDR3 sequence: CASSQARTSVLTTDTQYI. Here the CDR3 DNA reads TGTGCCAGCAGCCAAGCCAGGACTAGCGTTTTGACCACAGATACGCAGTATATT.

This clonotype was observed a few times. The chain employs TRBV19 and TRBJ1-2; D is unresolved. V dropped 3 bases and J dropped 8 bases, with 10 bases sitting between them. The CDR3 loop spans 12 amino acids. Germline-derived CDR1 and CDR2 are LNHDA and SQIVND (reference sequence). In DNA, the CDR3 is TGTGCCAGTAGTATCGGGGAGGACGGCTACACCTTC. Encoded protein: CASSIGEDGYTF.

There are many counts of this clonotype. The gene calls are TRBV5-5 and TRBJ2-2, with TRBD1 matching over 9 bases. This CDR3 region has 15 residues. V lost 3 bases to trimming and J lost 4 bases; unmatched junction nucleotides: 4. Germline CDR1 is SGHKS and CDR2 is YYEKEE (reference sequence). This chain's CDR3 is CASSWGTGLTGELFF. The DNA of the CDR3 is TGTGCCAGCAGCTGGGGGACAGGGCTCACCGGGGAGCTGTTTTTT.

This clonotype was detected ten times or more. The chain employs TRBV7-2 and TRBJ2-1, with a possible D match to TRBD2 (5 bases). Deletions cut 5 bases from V and 9 bases from J, with 14 bases between. CDR3 length: 13 residues. CDR1 and CDR2 from the germline V gene are SGHTA and FQGNSA. The CDR3 region is CASSPSGRSEQFF. CDR3 in DNA: TGTGCCAGCAGCCCCAGTGGGAGAAGTGAGCAGTTCTTC.

This clonotype was picked up many times. The chain has TRBV2 and TRBJ1-1, with 7 bases lining up with TRBD1. V gave up 8 bases and J gave up 3 bases; unmatched junction bases: 6. Germline loops: CDR1 SNHLY, CDR2 FYNNEI. The CDR3 runs to 13 residues. CDR3 sequence (DNA): TGTGCCAGCGAGGGACAGAGAGACACTGAAGCTTTCTTT. Its translation: CASEGQRDTEAFF.

This clonotype was seen repeatedly, ten times or more. The chain recombines TRBV20-1 with TRBJ2-7; the D is unclear. The germline V gene encodes CDR1 DFQATT and CDR2 SNEGSKA (reference sequence). CDR3 length equals 11 residues. V was cut by 3 bases and J by 2 bases, with 5 bases left in between. CDR3 loop: CSASLTYEQYF. The CDR3 region has the DNA TGCAGTGCTAGCCTGACCTACGAGCAGTACTTC.

In its sample, this clonotype was seen a few times. The chain employs TRBV19 and TRBJ2-2, with 8 bases matching TRBD1. The CDR3 totals 13 residues. Germline V gene sequence: CDR1 LNHDA, CDR2 SQIVND (reference sequence). Losses at the gene ends were 4 bases for V and 8 bases for J; bases not matched to a gene: 3. CDR3 bases: TGTGCCAGTAGTACCGGACAGGGTGGGGAGCTGTTTTTT. This sequence encodes CASSTGQGGELFF.

This sequence joins TRBV20-1 and TRBJ2-3, with 9 bases identical to TRBD2. The CDR3 extends over 18 amino acids. The V gene end was trimmed by 0 bases and the J gene end by 6 bases; junction bases not matched to a gene: 16. Germline CDR1 reads DFQATT; CDR2 reads SNEGSKA (reference sequence). The CDR3 reads CSARDTLKIAGETDTQYF. The CDR3 DNA follows: TGCAGTGCTAGAGATACCTTGAAAATAGCGGGAGAAACGGATACGCAGTATTTT.

Of note for this clonotype: An end of the junction does not agree with germline; a read error may underlie this. The J gene is TRBJ2-7, the V gene TRBV29-1; the D is unclear. The length of the CDR3 is 12 residues. Germline-derived CDR1 and CDR2 are SQVTM and ANQGSEA. The CDR3: CSVEGAAYGQYF. The CDR3 bases are TGCAGCGTTGAAGGGGCAGCCTACGGGCAGTACTTC.

With respect to this clonotype: Possible read error: a much larger clone is one base away. The chain links TRBV20-1 to TRBJ2-7; D tentatively fits TRBD1 or TRBD2 (5 bases each). The ends were cut back, 6 bases at V and 3 bases at J, with 18 bases in the middle. The CDR3 loop spans 14 amino acids. Germline V lookup: CDR1 DFQATT, CDR2 SNEGSKA (reference sequence). The CDR3 nucleotides read TGCAGTGCAGAACCGGGACCAGCCGTCTACGAGCAGTACTTC. It codes for CSAEPGPAVYEQYF.

This clonotype was found many times. This chain links TRBV28 with TRBJ2-2; TRBD1 aligns across 9 bases. The CDR3 has 17 residues. The germline V gene encodes CDR1 MDHEN and CDR2 SYDVKM. V gave up 2 bases and J gave up 1 base; unmatched junction bases: 5. The CDR3: CASSLLGQGVNTGELFF. In nucleotides, the CDR3 is TGTGCCAGCAGTTTACTGGGACAGGGCGTGAACACCGGGGAGCTGTTTTTT.

This clonotype was picked up many times. The chain has TRBV7-9 and TRBJ2-1; TRBD2 aligns across 16 bases. The J segment lost 9 bases and the V segment lost 6 bases, leaving 8 bases of the junction unmatched. Germline values: CDR1 SEHNR, CDR2 FQNEAQ (reference sequence). This CDR3 is built from 16 residues. CDR3 protein: CASSQTGLAGGTEQFF. CDR3 DNA sequence: TGTGCCAGCAGTCAGACGGGACTAGCGGGAGGGACTGAGCAGTTCTTC.

The rearrangement links TRBV9 to TRBJ2-1; 9 positions match TRBD2. The CDR3 has 16 amino acids. Trimming cost V 0 bases and J 8 bases; bases outside gene matches: 9. Germline V CDR1 and CDR2: SGDLS, YYNGEE. The chain's CDR3 is CASSVELSGRQDEQFF. CDR3 bases: TGTGCCAGCAGCGTAGAATTGAGCGGGAGGCAGGATGAGCAGTTCTTC. The full variable domain, its missing parts supplied by reference TRBV9 and TRBJ2-1, is DSGVTQTPKHLITATGQRVTLRCSPRSGDLSVYWYQQSLDQGLQFLIQYYNGEERAKGNILERFSAQQFPDLHSELNLSSLELGDSALYFCASSVELSGRQDEQFFGPGTRLTVL.

As concerns this clonotype: A much bigger clone sits one base away, suggesting this may be a read error. The V call is TRBV12-3 or TRBV12-4, the J call TRBJ2-7, with TRBD2 identical over 13 bases. The DNA end lines up better with TRBJ2-1; the J call may be wrong. The CDR3 consists of 19 residues. CDR3 DNA sequence: TGTGCCAGCAGCTCAATTTCCCGTAGGACTAGCGGGAGATCCTACGAGCAGTTCTTC. Encoded protein: CASSSISRRTSGRSYEQFF.

This clonotype was recorded many times. The CDR3 here is CSVRYNSYEQYF. CDR3 nucleotide sequence: TGCAGTGTTAGGTACAACTCCTACGAGCAGTACTTC. The genes are TRBV20-1 and TRBJ2-7; D is unclear. The CDR3 length is 12 residues. V dropped 7 bases and J dropped 0 bases, with 10 bases sitting between them. Germline V lookup: CDR1 DFQATT, CDR2 SNEGSKA (reference sequence).

This clonotype was seen ten or more times. V usage is TRBV11-1 and J usage is TRBJ2-1; D ambiguous. Deletions cut 0 bases from V and 7 bases from J, with 10 bases between. The CDR3 spans 14 residues. Germline lookup yields CDR1 SGHAT and CDR2 FQDESV (reference sequence). The CDR3 protein is CASSLAFSLNEQFF. In nucleotides, the CDR3 is TGTGCCAGCAGCTTAGCTTTCTCTCTGAATGAGCAGTTCTTC.

Worth noting for this clonotype: A junction boundary mismatches the germline segment, possibly from a read error. CDR3 sequence (DNA): TGTGCCAGCAGCTCATCACTAGCGGGAGCGGATGAGCAGCTCTTC. Translating it yields CASSSSLAGADEQLF. The genes are TRBV11-2 and TRBJ2-1; TRBD2 matches at 11 bases. The CDR3 runs 15 residues. Looked up from germline, CDR1 is SGHAT and CDR2 is FQNNGV.